The present entry profiles one T cell receptor beta chain with its context. The CDR3 is made up of 16 amino acids. Looked up from germline, CDR1 is GTSNPN and CDR2 is SVGIG (reference sequence). Trimming stripped 3 bases from V and 0 bases from J, with 17 bases between. This sample was taken from a study of blood T cell repertoires in COVID-19. About the study: Whether acute or convalescent, the COVID-19 samples came from the United States, Italy and Spain. From T cells, B-cell-depleted T cells, or PBMCs came the material, which was cDNA or gDNA.

Under the authors' procedure: Reference gene primer amplification gave nucleated cell count estimates. Method: immunoSEQ multiplex PCR; TCRdb's copy keeps in-frame clones and lacks some. The D gene and trimming were derived from the DNA, and the V and J assignments and clone size from that table. The sample holds about 150,000 clones, around 85% seen once. Participants, 18 to 89 years old, spanned about two dozen US areas. The V gene is TRBV30, the J gene TRBJ1-1; tentative D call: TRBD1 (6 bases). The receptor's source is a woman aged 40 to 55 who had recovered from COVID-19. Sequencing was done on a sample of PBMCs or T cells enriched from blood (not recorded which). The CDR3 DNA sequence: TGTGCCTGGAGCGAGCAGGGGAGGGCCATGAACACTGAAGCTTTCTTT. Amino acid sequence: CAWSEQGRAMNTEAFF.